Presented here are 23 T cell receptor beta chains from one specimen sequenced in a study of blood T cell repertoires in COVID-19. Assay used: immunoSEQ multiplex PCR; TCRdb lists only in-frame clones, some missing. The sample has approximately 300,000 clones; over 90% are singletons. Sequencing input: PBMCs or T cells enriched from blood (not recorded which). These receptors were taken from a woman aged 25 to 39 who had been exposed to COVID-19.

The J gene is TRBJ1-5, the V gene TRBV5-5; TRBD1 aligns across 8 bases. The junction had 7 bases not matched to a gene; V was cut back by 4 bases and J by 7 bases. The CDR3 length is 14 residues. In germline, CDR1 is SGHKS, CDR2 YYEKEE (reference sequence). The CDR3 DNA reads TGTGCCAGCAGCACTTCAGGGGGCGACCAGCCCCAGCATTTT. This encodes CASSTSGGDQPQHF.

The chain employs TRBV5-1 and TRBJ2-3; D perhaps matches TRBD2 (6 bases). The CDR3 contains 14 residues. V shed 4 bases and J shed 6 bases, with 15 bases lying between them. Germline V gene sequence: CDR1 SGHRS, CDR2 YFSETQ. The CDR3 region has the DNA TGCGCCAGCAGCCCCGTGGGGGGATCGGATACGCAGTATTTT. Its protein is CASSPVGGSDTQYF.

The V gene is TRBV5-3, the J gene TRBJ1-3; D may be TRBD1 (6 bases). TRBV5-3 is annotated as an ORF whose role is uncertain. V lost 4 bases and J lost 1, with 12 bases in between. CDR3 length equals 15 residues. The CDR3 nucleotides read TGTGCCAGAAGCCGCTCCCAGGGGTCTGGAAACACCATATATTTT. Translation gives CARSRSQGSGNTIYF.

V usage is TRBV7-2 and J usage is TRBJ1-1, with D tentatively TRBD1 (6 bases). CDR3 length: 15 residues. The germline V and J ends were trimmed by 10 bases and 1 base, with 19 bases remaining between them. The germline V gene has CDR1 SGHTA and CDR2 FQGNSA. The CDR3 protein is CAIHLIGGSNTEAFF. The DNA for the CDR3 is TGTGCCATTCACCTGATAGGGGGATCGAACACTGAAGCTTTCTTT.

CDR3 DNA sequence: TGCGCCAGCAGCTTGGGGTTGAATAGACAGCCTAGCACAGATACGCAGTATTTT. Translation gives CASSLGLNRQPSTDTQYF. The genes are TRBV5-1 and TRBJ2-3, with a possible D match to TRBD1 (5 bases). The CDR3 totals 18 residues. The V gene's germline CDR1 is SGHRS and CDR2 YFSETQ. V lost 0 bases and J 0 bases, leaving 17 bases between the germline ends.

The V gene is TRBV7-7, the J gene TRBJ2-3, with 9 bases identical to TRBD2. CDR1 is SSHAT and CDR2 is FNYEAQ in the germline V gene (reference sequence). After removal of 3 bases from V and 5 bases from J, the junction contained 6 bases not matched to a gene. This CDR3 contains 15 residues. As DNA, the CDR3 is TGTGCCAGCAGCTTCGGTAGCGGGGGAGGAGATACGCAGTATTTT. Amino acids: CASSFGSGGGDTQYF.

The J gene is TRBJ1-5, the V gene TRBV19, with D possibly matching TRBD1 (5 bases). CDR1 and CDR2 from the germline V gene are LNHDA and SQIVND (reference sequence). The V end lost 1 base, the J end lost 7 bases, and 14 bases lay between the germline ends. This CDR3 contains 15 residues. This chain's CDR3 is CASSIVGGTNQPQHF. DNA for the CDR3: TGTGCCAGTAGTATAGTGGGGGGGACGAACCAGCCCCAGCATTTT.

V and J are TRBV7-9 and TRBJ2-5; D perhaps matches TRBD2 (7 bases). The V and J ends lost 5 bases and 4 bases respectively, with 17 bases between them. Germline CDR1 reads SEHNR; CDR2 reads FQNEAQ (reference sequence). The CDR3 is 15 residues long. The CDR3, as DNA: TGTGCCAGCAGCCTTACAGACGGGGGGCTAGAGACCCAGTACTTC. It codes for CASSLTDGGLETQYF.

Only a few counts were recorded for this clone. The chain has TRBV6-6 and TRBJ2-7, with D unresolved. The germline CDR1 and CDR2 sequences are MNHNY and SVGAGI (reference sequence). The CDR3 covers 14 residues. V lost 0 bases to trimming and J lost 1 base, with 7 bases between them. The CDR3 loop reads CASSYSEISYEQYF. The CDR3 DNA is TGTGCCAGCAGTTACTCGGAGATATCCTACGAGCAGTACTTC.

This clone was recorded once. V usage is TRBV6-5 and J usage is TRBJ1-6, with D unresolved. Germline V gene lookup returns CDR1 MNHEY and CDR2 SVGAGI. CDR3 length equals 11 residues. V lost 8 bases and J 7 bases, leaving 6 bases between the germline ends. This CDR3 is CASSENSPLHF. In DNA, the CDR3 is TGTGCCAGCTCTGAGAATTCACCCCTCCACTTT.

This clone appeared a single time. V usage is TRBV7-3 and J usage is TRBJ1-6; 8 positions agree with TRBD1. The germline V gene has CDR1 SGHTA and CDR2 FQGTGA. With V trimmed by 4 bases and J by 6 bases, 11 bases remained unmatched. This CDR3 comprises 17 residues. This CDR3 is CASSSRQGWELNSPLHF. The CDR3 DNA sequence: TGTGCCAGCAGCTCTAGACAGGGGTGGGAGCTTAATTCACCCCTCCACTTT.

This chain joins TRBV7-9 and TRBJ1-2; 7 nucleotides match TRBD1. The CDR3 covers 15 residues. Per the germline V gene, CDR1 is SEHNR and CDR2 is FQNEAQ (reference sequence). J gave up 3 bases and V 2 bases, and 6 bases lay outside the gene matches. CDR3 loop: CASSLLDREDYGYTF. DNA for the CDR3: TGTGCCAGCAGCTTACTAGACAGGGAAGACTATGGCTACACCTTC.

The chain combines TRBV11-2 with TRBJ2-3; 8 bases agree with TRBD2. CDR3 size: 16 residues. Trimming at V came to 5 bases and at J to 0 bases, leaving 7 bases not matched to a gene. Germline lookup yields CDR1 SGHAT and CDR2 FQNNGV. CDR3 bases: TGTGCCAGCAGCCTAGGACTAGCTTCTAGCACAGATACGCAGTATTTT. The encoded protein is CASSLGLASSTDTQYF.

The V gene is TRBV7-6, the J gene TRBJ2-5; 15 bases match TRBD2. With V trimmed by 5 bases and J by 6 bases, 10 bases remained unmatched. The germline V gene encodes CDR1 SGHVS and CDR2 FNYEAQ. This CDR3 spans 17 amino acids. The CDR3 DNA sequence: TGTGCCAGCAGCCCGATCAGGACTAGCGGGGGGGCACAGACCCAGTACTTC. Amino acid sequence: CASSPIRTSGGAQTQYF. The whole variable domain, remainder taken from reference TRBV7-6 and TRBJ2-5, is GAGVSQSPRYKVTKRGQDVALRCDPISGHVSLYWYRQALGQGPEFLTYFNYEAQQDKSGLPNDRFSAERPEGSISTLTIQRTEQRDSAMYRCASSPIRTSGGAQTQYFGPGTRLLVL.

This rearrangement joins TRBV15 to TRBJ2-7, with a tentative D call TRBD2 (6 bases). V lost 3 bases, J lost 6 bases, and 9 bases lay in between. The length of the CDR3 is 12 residues. Germline V gives CDR1 LNHNV, CDR2 YYDKDF (reference sequence). CDR3 protein: CATSSGGIEQYF. CDR3 coding DNA: TGTGCCACCAGCAGTGGGGGGATCGAGCAGTACTTC.

The genes are TRBV7-7 and TRBJ1-1, with TRBD1 identical over 10 bases. The CDR3 totals 15 residues. J lost 6 bases, V lost 6 bases, and 10 bases had no gene match. The germline V gene has CDR1 SSHAT and CDR2 FNYEAQ (reference sequence). This chain's CDR3 is CASRPLPGQGSEAFF. For the CDR3, the DNA is TGTGCCAGCAGGCCCCTCCCGGGACAGGGGTCTGAAGCTTTCTTT.

The V and J genes are TRBV18 and TRBJ2-7; weak D call: TRBD1 (6 bases). This CDR3 is 15 amino acids long. Per germline, CDR1 KGHSH and CDR2 LQKENI. The ends were cut back, 6 bases at V and 3 bases at J, with 18 bases in the middle. The CDR3 here is CASSPGQTYLYEQYF. CDR3 DNA sequence: TGTGCCAGCTCTCCCGGACAGACCTACCTCTACGAGCAGTACTTC.

To note about this clone: Other DNA sequences from this sample encode an identical CDR3 as well. In DNA, the CDR3 is TGCGCCAGCAGCCAAGATCGTACTAGCTACAATGAGCAGTTCTTC. Protein sequence: CASSQDRTSYNEQFF. This sequence joins TRBV4-3 and TRBJ2-1, with D possibly TRBD2 on 5 matching bases. Germline loops: CDR1 LGHNA, CDR2 YSLEER. This CDR3 is built from 15 residues. The germline V and J ends were trimmed by 0 bases and 3 bases, with 9 bases remaining between them.

The chain carries TRBV6-5 and TRBJ1-6; TRBD1 matches at 8 bases. The CDR3 extends over 14 amino acids. Trimming took 2 bases from V and 7 from J; bases not matched to a gene: 1. Germline CDR1 is MNHEY and CDR2 is SVGAGI. DNA of the CDR3: TGTGCCAGCAGTTACCGGGACAGGAATTCACCCCTCCACTTT. Translating it yields CASSYRDRNSPLHF.

The chain combines TRBV5-1 with TRBJ1-1; 7 bases map to TRBD1. The CDR3 has 15 amino acids. CDR1 and CDR2 (germline): SGHRS, YFSETQ. V was pared by 4 bases and J by 3 bases, with 9 bases of the junction left unmatched. In nucleotides, the CDR3 is TGCGCCAGCAGCGACAGGGTGGTGGGGTACACTGAAGCTTTCTTT. Its translation is CASSDRVVGYTEAFF.

V usage is TRBV2 and J usage is TRBJ2-1, with TRBD1 matching 10 bases. V was pared by 7 bases and J by 4 bases, with 13 bases of the junction left unmatched. In germline, CDR1 is SNHLY, CDR2 FYNNEI. This CDR3 has 17 amino acids. The CDR3: CASTPQLTGGRYNEQFF. The CDR3, as DNA: TGTGCCAGCACCCCCCAGCTGACAGGGGGCAGGTACAATGAGCAGTTCTTC.

This rearrangement joins TRBV5-1 to TRBJ2-3; 14 bases match TRBD2. The V gene end was trimmed by 3 bases and the J gene end by 5 bases; junction bases not matched to a gene: 5. CDR3 size: 16 residues. CDR1 SGHRS and CDR2 YFSETQ come from the germline V gene. The CDR3 bases are TGCGCCAGCAGCTCGGGACTAGCGGGGGTTAAAGATACGCAGTATTTT. It translates to CASSSGLAGVKDTQYF.

This clone was observed once. This rearrangement joins TRBV27 to TRBJ1-1; tentatively, D is TRBD1 (6 bases). V was shortened by 2 bases and J by 5 bases, with 9 bases between the two germline ends. Germline V CDR1 and CDR2: MNHEY, SMNVEV (reference sequence). The CDR3 loop spans 13 amino acids. CDR3 region: CASSLPTGTEAFF. In DNA, the CDR3 is TGTGCCAGCAGTTTACCTACAGGGACTGAAGCTTTCTTT.